The 30 T cell receptor beta chains given below trace back to one sample, sequenced in a study of cytomegalovirus exposure and HLA in healthy donors. TCRdb's table, derived via immunoSEQ multiplex PCR, lists solely in-frame clones and lacks some. Altogether some 83,000 clones are present, approximately 95% being singletons, with the ten largest covering around 2.1%. The material sequenced was PBMCs. These receptors were taken from a woman aged 18-29 years in good health and CMV-seronegative.

The CDR3 nucleotides read TGTGCCAGTAGTATAGTAGGGGGCCCCACCTACGAGCAGTACTTC. Its protein product is CASSIVGGPTYEQYF. The V gene is TRBV19, the J gene TRBJ2-7, with 7 bases fitting TRBD1. Germline loops: CDR1 LNHDA, CDR2 SQIVND (reference sequence). The length of the CDR3 is 15 residues. V shed 1 base and J 2 bases; nucleotides not matched to a gene: 5.

In this sample, this clone turned up once. This chain connects TRBV11-3 to TRBJ2-7; 7 nucleotides agree with TRBD1. The J segment lost 0 bases and the V segment lost 4 bases, leaving 9 bases of the junction unmatched. CDR1 and CDR2 (germline): SGHNT, YENEEA. The CDR3 consists of 16 residues. CDR3 sequence (DNA): TGTGCCAGCAGCTCAACCGGGACAGAAGGCTCCTACGAGCAGTACTTC. Protein product: CASSSTGTEGSYEQYF.

This chain uses TRBV4-1 with TRBJ1-1, with D possibly TRBD1 on 5 matching bases. Germline loops: CDR1 MGHRA, CDR2 YSYEKL. CDR3 size: 15 residues. V shed 2 bases and J shed 1 base, with 11 bases lying between them. The CDR3 DNA is TGCGCCAGCAGCCAACGCAACGGGGGGAACACTGAAGCTTTCTTT. Translation: CASSQRNGGNTEAFF.

V is TRBV18 and J is TRBJ1-1; 10 bases fit TRBD1. Losses at the gene ends were 0 bases for V and 8 bases for J; bases not matched to a gene: 6. The CDR3 sequence is 15 residues long. Germline values: CDR1 KGHSH, CDR2 LQKENI. CDR3 sequence (DNA): TGTGCCAGCTCACCACCGCGACAGGGGGCTTGGGAAGCTTTCTTT. Protein: CASSPPRQGAWEAFF.

This rearrangement joins TRBV28 to TRBJ1-2; no clear D. CDR1 and CDR2 (germline): MDHEN, SYDVKM. This CDR3 contains 16 residues. Trimming shortened V by 6 bases and J by 4 bases, and 21 bases separated the two germline ends. The CDR3 here is CASSQRAGETFYGYTF. CDR3 DNA sequence: TGTGCCAGCAGCCAGAGGGCAGGCGAAACCTTCTATGGCTACACCTTC.

The chain carries TRBV7-3 and TRBJ1-5; tentative D call: TRBD1 (6 bases). V was cut by 6 bases and J by 5 bases, with 17 bases left in between. The CDR3 consists of 15 residues. The germline CDR1 and CDR2 sequences are SGHTA and FQGTGA. The CDR3 DNA is TGTGCCAGCAGTTATAATAGTCGACAGGATCAGCCCCAGCATTTT. This codes for CASSYNSRQDQPQHF.

The rearrangement links TRBV25-1 to TRBJ2-1, with TRBD2 matching 14 bases. Germline V gene data show CDR1 as MGHDK and CDR2 as SYGVNS. The length of the CDR3 is 16 residues. Trimming at V came to 3 bases and at J to 8 bases, leaving 6 bases not matched to a gene. The chain's CDR3 is CASSDSTSGGGDEQFF. The CDR3 DNA reads as TGTGCCAGCAGTGACTCGACTAGCGGGGGGGGCGATGAGCAGTTCTTC.

This chain links TRBV29-1 with TRBJ1-2; D remains unclear. Trimming removed 1 base from V and 7 bases from J, with 4 bases in between. The CDR3 sequence is 10 residues long. The V gene's germline CDR1 is SQVTM and CDR2 ANQGSEA. The CDR3 DNA sequence: TGCAGCGTTGAAGGCGTTGGCTACACCTTC. As protein: CSVEGVGYTF.

This chain uses TRBV4-2 with TRBJ2-5, with 8 bases fitting TRBD2. This CDR3 spans 15 amino acids. Germline values: CDR1 LGHNA, CDR2 YNFKEQ. V shed 1 base, J shed 4 bases, and the junction held 5 bases outside the gene matches. The CDR3 protein is CASSQGGSGAETQYF. The CDR3 region has the DNA TGTGCCAGCAGCCAAGGAGGTAGCGGGGCAGAGACCCAGTACTTC.

The rearrangement uses TRBV7-9 and TRBJ1-4, with a possible D match to TRBD1 (5 bases). Deletions cut 4 bases from V and 7 bases from J, with 13 bases between. The CDR3 runs to 14 residues. Germline lookup yields CDR1 SEHNR and CDR2 FQNEAQ (reference sequence). This chain's CDR3 is CASSWGGKGEKLFF. The CDR3 DNA sequence: TGTGCCAGCAGCTGGGGGGGAAAGGGTGAAAAACTGTTTTTT.

V usage is TRBV19 and J usage is TRBJ2-7; 12 positions match TRBD2. The junction had 0 bases not matched to a gene; V was cut back by 6 bases and J by 0 bases. CDR1 LNHDA and CDR2 SQIVND come from the germline V gene (reference sequence). This CDR3 region has 14 residues. CDR3 region: CASRTSGSSYEQYF. CDR3 nucleotide sequence: TGTGCCAGTAGGACTAGCGGGAGCTCCTACGAGCAGTACTTC. Filled out from reference TRBV19 and TRBJ2-7, the complete variable domain reads DGGITQSPKYLFRKEGQNVTLSCEQNLNHDAMYWYRQDPGQGLRLIYYSQIVNDFQKGDIAEGYSVSREKKESFPLTVTSAQKNPTAFYLCASRTSGSSYEQYFGPGTRLTVT.

The chain carries TRBV27 and TRBJ2-4, with 11 bases aligning to TRBD1. V lost 4 bases, J lost 0 bases, and 5 bases stayed unmatched. This CDR3 is built from 17 residues. The germline gives CDR1 MNHEY, CDR2 SMNVEV (reference sequence). CDR3 sequence reads: CASSSGQGALAKNIQYF. As DNA, the CDR3 is TGTGCCAGCAGTTCAGGACAGGGGGCCCTAGCCAAAAACATTCAGTACTTC.

The chain recombines TRBV21-1 with TRBJ2-3; the tabulated D call, TRBD2, remains unverified against the DNA. TRBV21-1 is described as a pseudogene. The CDR3 is 17 residues long. The DNA of the CDR3 is TGTGCCAGCAGCAAAGTAAGAAAGCACCCGGCGGTAGATACGCAGTATTTT. Its protein product is CASSKVRKHPAVDTQYF.

This chain connects TRBV12-5 to TRBJ1-2; no definite D call. The CDR3 loop spans 13 amino acids. CDR1 LGHNT and CDR2 FRNRAP come from the germline V gene. V was pared by 6 bases and J by 2 bases, with 10 bases between. The CDR3 region is CASGLEFNYGYTF. CDR3 nucleotide sequence: TGTGCTAGTGGCCTGGAGTTCAACTATGGCTACACCTTC.

V and J are TRBV19 and TRBJ2-1; weak D call: TRBD2 (6 bases). This CDR3 spans 15 amino acids. Germline CDR1 LNHDA, CDR2 SQIVND (reference sequence). The V end lost 4 bases, the J end lost 7 bases, and 17 bases lay between the germline ends. CDR3 coding DNA: TGTGCCAGTAGTAAGGGGAGGACATATGAGAATGAGCAGTTCTTC. Protein: CASSKGRTYENEQFF.

J is TRBJ2-7 and V is TRBV5-8; D is perhaps TRBD1 (5 bases). Germline CDR1 SGHTS, CDR2 YDEGEE. The CDR3 consists of 14 residues. V shed 1 base and J shed 2 bases, with 10 bases lying between them. The CDR3 region has the DNA TGTGCCAGCAGCTTGTCAGGGTGGACCTACGAGCAGTACTTC. Encoded protein: CASSLSGWTYEQYF. Combining the CDR3 with reference TRBV5-8 and TRBJ2-7 gives the whole variable domain EAGVTQSPTHLIKTRGQQATLRCSPISGHTSVYWYQQALGLGLQFLLWYDEGEERNRGNFPPRFSGRQFPNYSSELNVNALELEDSALYLCASSLSGWTYEQYFGPGTRLTVT.

The chain joins TRBV27 to TRBJ1-1; 7 nucleotides agree with TRBD1. CDR1 MNHEY and CDR2 SMNVEV come from the germline V gene (reference sequence). CDR3 size: 17 residues. V lost 1 base and J lost 1; bases outside the gene matches: 9. DNA of the CDR3: TGTGCCAGCAGTTTATGGGGCCCCGGACAGGCGAACACTGAAGCTTTCTTT. Amino acid sequence: CASSLWGPGQANTEAFF.

This clone was counted once. This chain links TRBV9 with TRBJ2-1; tentatively, D is TRBD2 (6 bases). Per germline, CDR1 SGDLS and CDR2 YYNGEE. V was shortened by 3 bases and J by 2 bases, with 12 bases between the two germline ends. CDR3 length: 15 amino acids. The CDR3 region is CASSGRDLPYNEQFF. As DNA, the CDR3 is TGTGCCAGCAGCGGCCGGGACTTGCCCTACAATGAGCAGTTCTTC.

V usage is TRBV30 and J usage is TRBJ2-7, with a weak D call TRBD2 (6 bases). The CDR3 extends over 13 amino acids. The V end lost 4 bases, the J end lost 2 bases, and 12 bases lay between the germline ends. Germline assignment: CDR1 GTSNPN and CDR2 SVGIG (reference sequence). The CDR3: CAWTGGVTYEQYF. CDR3 DNA: TGTGCCTGGACAGGCGGGGTGACCTACGAGCAGTACTTC.

This chain uses TRBV9 with TRBJ1-6, with D uncertain. The CDR3 consists of 14 residues. V lost 0 bases and J lost 4, with 5 bases in between. CDR1 is SGDLS, CDR2 YYNGEE, per germline. The CDR3 sequence is CASSVAGYNSPLHF. As DNA, the CDR3 is TGTGCCAGCAGCGTAGCAGGTTATAATTCACCCCTCCACTTT.

This chain joins TRBV7-9 and TRBJ2-3, with D tentatively TRBD2 (6 bases). V was clipped by 5 bases and J by 2 bases, with 23 bases between them. CDR3 size: 18 residues. Germline V gene sequence: CDR1 SEHNR, CDR2 FQNEAQ (reference sequence). For the CDR3, the DNA is TGTGCCAGCAGCCCTCCATCCCTTAGCGGAGGGATCACAGATACGCAGTATTTT. Amino acid sequence: CASSPPSLSGGITDTQYF.

V gene TRBV27 combines with J gene TRBJ2-3; D might be TRBD1 (6 bases). The CDR3 has 20 residues. CDR1 MNHEY and CDR2 SMNVEV come from the germline V gene (reference sequence). Trimming shortened V by 5 bases and J by 5 bases, and 32 bases separated the two germline ends. The CDR3 sequence: CASSTTTGWAAMGAKDTQYF. The CDR3 DNA follows: TGTGCCAGCAGTACCACCACAGGGTGGGCGGCGATGGGGGCCAAAGATACGCAGTATTTT.

The chain is built from TRBV28 and TRBJ2-2; 15 nucleotides agree with TRBD2. Germline lookup yields CDR1 MDHEN and CDR2 SYDVKM. The CDR3 is made up of 18 amino acids. V was pared by 4 bases and J by 1 base, with 4 bases of the junction left unmatched. The CDR3 bases are TGTGCCAGCAGTTCGAGGACTAGCGGGAGGGTGAACACCGGGGAGCTGTTTTTT. It yields the protein CASSSRTSGRVNTGELFF. Full variable domain (outside the CDR3, taken from reference TRBV28 and TRBJ2-2): DVKVTQSSRYLVKRTGEKVFLECVQDMDHENMFWYRQDPGLGLRLIYFSYDVKMKEKGDIPEGYSVSREKKERFSLILESASTNQTSMYLCASSSRTSGRVNTGELFFGEGSRLTVL.

A few counts support this clone. The chain is built from TRBV2 and TRBJ1-2; D uncertain. V shed 6 bases and J shed 7 bases, with 15 bases lying between them. CDR1 and CDR2 from the germline V gene are SNHLY and FYNNEI. The length of the CDR3 is 13 residues. This CDR3 reads CASRVAPTRGYTF. The CDR3 nucleotides read TGTGCCAGCAGGGTGGCCCCCACCCGTGGCTACACCTTC. Using reference TRBV2 and TRBJ1-2 for the parts outside the CDR3, the full variable domain is EPEVTQTPSHQVTQMGQEVILRCVPISNHLYFYWYRQILGQKVEFLVSFYNNEISEKSEIFDDQFSVERPDGSNFTLKIRSTKLEDSAMYFCASRVAPTRGYTFGSGTRLTVV.

V gene TRBV4-1 combines with J gene TRBJ1-2; D is ambiguous. Germline lookup yields CDR1 MGHRA and CDR2 YSYEKL. The germline V and J ends were trimmed by 2 bases and 14 bases, with 21 bases remaining between them. The CDR3 is 14 amino acids. CDR3: CASSQRPSRVKRTF. CDR3 coding DNA: TGCGCCAGCAGCCAACGTCCTTCTCGGGTTAAGAGGACCTTC.

The DNA for the CDR3 is TGTGCCAGCAGCGTAGACCTGGGCCCAGCCTACGAGCAGTACTTC. This codes for CASSVDLGPAYEQYF. V and J are TRBV9 and TRBJ2-7; unclear D gene. In germline, CDR1 is SGDLS, CDR2 YYNGEE. Trimming cost V 0 bases and J 2 bases, with 12 bases left between them. This CDR3 spans 15 amino acids.

The rearrangement links TRBV7-9 to TRBJ2-7; TRBD1 aligns across 7 bases. Germline V lookup: CDR1 SEHNR, CDR2 FQNEAQ (reference sequence). This CDR3 is 16 amino acids long. The V gene end was trimmed by 5 bases and the J gene end by 3 bases; junction bases not matched to a gene: 13. CDR3 in amino acids: CASSGDGLGGYYEQYF. CDR3 nucleotides: TGTGCCAGCAGCGGGGACGGGTTAGGGGGCTACTACGAGCAGTACTTC.

The V gene is TRBV10-1, the J gene TRBJ2-7; no definite D call. The CDR3 has 15 amino acids. CDR1 is WNHNN and CDR2 is SYGVQD in the germline V gene (reference sequence). The V end lost 1 base, the J end lost 3 bases, and 13 bases lay between the germline ends. The CDR3 nucleotides read TGCGCCAGCAGTGAGTTAGGTAGCAGATTCTACGAGCAGTACTTC. This encodes CASSELGSRFYEQYF.

This chain uses TRBV14 with TRBJ2-1; 7 nucleotides agree with TRBD2. V was clipped by 5 bases and J by 0 bases; unmatched bases: 16. CDR1 is SGHDN and CDR2 is FVKESK in the germline V gene. The CDR3 totals 19 residues. CDR3 protein: CASSAQASGATISYNEQFF. In DNA, the CDR3 is TGTGCCAGCAGCGCCCAGGCGAGCGGGGCCACTATCTCCTACAATGAGCAGTTCTTC.

The chain is built from TRBV2 and TRBJ1-6, with 7 bases that match TRBD1. V was pared by 8 bases and J by 6 bases, with 10 bases of the junction left unmatched. The CDR3 sequence is 15 residues long. Germline V gene lookup returns CDR1 SNHLY and CDR2 FYNNEI. CDR3 sequence reads: CASRAGTETNSPLHF. The CDR3 DNA reads as TGTGCCAGCCGAGCCGGGACAGAGACTAATTCACCCCTCCACTTT.